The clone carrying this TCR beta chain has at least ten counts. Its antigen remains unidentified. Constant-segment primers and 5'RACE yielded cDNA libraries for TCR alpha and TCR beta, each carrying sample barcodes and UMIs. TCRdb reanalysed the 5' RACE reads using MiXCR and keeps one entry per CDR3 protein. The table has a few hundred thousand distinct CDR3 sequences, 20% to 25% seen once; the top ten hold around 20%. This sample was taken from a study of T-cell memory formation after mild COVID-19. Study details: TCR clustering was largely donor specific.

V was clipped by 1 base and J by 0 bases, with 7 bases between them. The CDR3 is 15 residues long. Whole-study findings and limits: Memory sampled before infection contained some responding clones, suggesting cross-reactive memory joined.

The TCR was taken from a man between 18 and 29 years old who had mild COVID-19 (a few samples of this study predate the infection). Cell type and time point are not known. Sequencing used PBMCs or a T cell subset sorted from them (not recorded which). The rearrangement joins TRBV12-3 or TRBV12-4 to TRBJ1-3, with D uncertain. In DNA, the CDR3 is TGTGCCAGCAGTTTAGGGGCAAACTCTGGAAACACCATATATTTT. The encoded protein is CASSLGANSGNTIYF.